This T cell receptor beta chain was captured by sequencing in a study of naive and memory T cell subsets. The study, taken as a whole, reports: TCR transcript changes with activation or differentiation may affect this RNA method.

A UMI-containing oligonucleotide was joined by 3' ligation to the TCR cDNA template. Whole-blood samples were 2 to 2.5 ml of peripheral blood from healthy adult volunteers. Reverse transcription used DNase-treated unsorted total RNA, aiming for roughly 1 to 1,100 ng. Four PCR rounds used nested alpha and beta constant region primers plus the SP2 primer. Alpha and beta constant region primers primed reverse transcription for blood and skin samples. MiXCR was run by TCRdb on the 5' RACE reads, yielding one entry per CDR3 protein. The data show roughly 62,000 distinct CDR3 sequences, more than 6.5% seen once. Per the germline V gene, CDR1 is DFQATT and CDR2 is SNEGSKA (reference sequence). CDR3 length: 13 amino acids. Trimming at V came to 6 bases and at J to 4 bases, leaving 3 bases not matched to a gene. This clonotype showed up just a few times. The target antigen is unknown.

This receptor was taken from a female donor in good health. The chain employs TRBV20-1 and TRBJ1-5; 10 bases agree with TRBD1. CDR3 in DNA: TGCAGTGCCCTGGGACAGGGGAATCAGCCCCAGCATTTT. Encoded protein: CSALGQGNQPQHF.